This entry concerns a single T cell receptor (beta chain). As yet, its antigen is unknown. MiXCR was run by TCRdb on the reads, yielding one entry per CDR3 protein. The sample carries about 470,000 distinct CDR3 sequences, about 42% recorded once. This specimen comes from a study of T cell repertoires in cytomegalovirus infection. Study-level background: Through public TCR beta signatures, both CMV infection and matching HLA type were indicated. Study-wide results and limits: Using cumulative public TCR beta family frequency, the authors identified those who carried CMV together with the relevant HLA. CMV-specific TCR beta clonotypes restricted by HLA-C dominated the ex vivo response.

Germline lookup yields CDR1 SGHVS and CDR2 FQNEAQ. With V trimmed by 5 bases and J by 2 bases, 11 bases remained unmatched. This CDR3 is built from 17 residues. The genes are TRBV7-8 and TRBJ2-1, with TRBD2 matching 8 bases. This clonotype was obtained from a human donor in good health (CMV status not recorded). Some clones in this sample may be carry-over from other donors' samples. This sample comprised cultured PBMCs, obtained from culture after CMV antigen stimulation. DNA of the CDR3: TGTGCCAGCAGCCCCGGGGGGGCCAGCGTTCCCTACAATGAGCAGTTCTTC. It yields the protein CASSPGGASVPYNEQFF.